One sample yielded the 6 T cell receptor delta chains listed below, sequenced in a study of γδ T cells in repeated Plasmodium falciparum infection. Gammadelta T cells were flow-sorted from PBMC into Vgamma9/Vdelta2+ and Vdelta2-negative populations for bulk analysis. TCRdb ran CATT on the multiplex PCR reads. The sample holds roughly 93,000 delta-chain clones, 1.4% seen once. The sample was gamma-delta T cells from blood. The source is a pool of human donors (malaria-infected and uninfected, not separated).

This clone has only a few counts. For this DNA, TCRdb reports the protein of a much larger clone, which diverges at residue 5, most likely from a read error; the protein presented here is translated directly from the DNA. J is TRDJ2 and V is TRDV1, with 7 bases lining up with TRDD3. The J gene is absent in TCRdb and was assigned here via DNA matching to germline. J was trimmed by 0 bases and V by 4 bases; bases with no gene match: 20. From germline, CDR1 is TSWWSYY and CDR2 QGS. The CDR3 runs 21 residues. In DNA, the CDR3 is TGTGCTCTTGGGGGACTGTCCCTACGGGGGTGGGGGAGTGCTTTGACAGCACAACTCTTCTTT. Protein sequence: CALGGLSLRGWGSALTAQLFF.

This clone was found many times. Translating this DNA gives a protein that differs at residue 12 from the TCRdb one, which belongs to a much larger clone; a read error is likely, and the protein shown is this translation. The CDR3 spells CACDTSTTWAPHTDKLIF. The CDR3 DNA reads TGTGCCTGTGACACATCTACGACCTGGGCCCCGCACACCGATAAACTCATCTTT. The V call is TRDV2, the J call TRDJ1; a possible D gene is TRDD3 (5 bases). Looked up from germline, CDR1 is GEAIGNYY and CDR2 is EKD. The V end was cut by 1 base, the J end by 0 bases, with 20 bases between. The CDR3 extends over 18 amino acids.

This clone was recorded a few times. TCRdb's protein, taken from a much larger clone, differs from this DNA's translation at residue 11, likely owing to a read error; the protein displayed comes from the DNA. The rearrangement links TRDV2 to TRDJ1; the D gene is possibly TRDD3 (6 bases). Because TCRdb records no J gene, it was assigned here through a match of the DNA to germline. With 0 bases removed from V and 7 bases from J, the gap between germline ends came to 23 bases. The CDR3 is 17 residues long. Looked up from germline, CDR1 is GEAIGNYY and CDR2 is EKD. For the CDR3, the DNA is TGTGCCTGTGACACCCGTGTTGATACTGGGCGCGAGTGTAAACTCATCTTT. This codes for CACDTRVDTGRECKLIF.

This clone has ten or more counts. The V and J genes are TRDV1 and TRDJ1; tentatively, D is TRDD3 (6 bases). V lost 0 bases and J lost 0, with 14 bases in between. CDR3 length: 17 amino acids. CDR1 and CDR2 (germline): TSWWSYY, QGS. The DNA of the CDR3 is TGTGCTCTTGGGGAACTTTGCGTACTGGGATACACCGATAAACTCATCTTT. Translation: CALGELCVLGYTDKLIF.

This clone came up a few times. This DNA's translation and the protein TCRdb lists, from a much larger clone, do not match at residue 5, likely due to a read error; the protein shown is translated from the DNA. The chain couples TRDV2 to TRDJ1, with no clear D. The J gene, absent from TCRdb, was called here by matching the DNA to germline. Trimming stripped 3 bases from V and 0 bases from J, with 10 bases between. This CDR3 has 14 amino acids. Germline CDR1 GEAIGNYY, CDR2 EKD. The DNA of the CDR3 is TGTGCCTGTGACCCCTTACTTAACACCGATAAACTCATCTTT. Its protein product is CACDPLLNTDKLIF.

In its sample, this clone was seen a few times. The protein recorded in TCRdb matches a much larger clone and deviates from this DNA's translation at residue 5, suggesting a read error; the protein here is obtained by translating the DNA. V usage is TRDV1 and J usage is TRDJ1; TRDD3 agrees at 11 bases. The CDR3 runs to 21 residues. J was trimmed by 0 bases and V by 5 bases; bases with no gene match: 20. Germline V lookup: CDR1 TSWWSYY, CDR2 QGS. The CDR3 DNA follows: TGTGCTCTTGGGAAATCAGCCTTCCCACTTAACTGGGGGATATACACCGATAAACTCATCTTT. Translated: CALGKSAFPLNWGIYTDKLIF.